One sample yielded the 20 T cell receptor beta chains listed below, sequenced in a study of T cell responses to AZD1222 COVID-19 vaccine. Sequencing used immunoSEQ multiplex PCR; TCRdb keeps in-frame clones, though not all of them. The top ten clones hold approximately 3.3% of a sample with about 160,000 clones, around 90% of them seen once. The material was peripheral blood, obtained 28 days after the second AZD1222 dose. The source is an adult who received the AZD1222 COVID-19 vaccine.

The chain couples TRBV11-2 to TRBJ2-2, with D hard to call. Germline V gene sequence: CDR1 SGHAT, CDR2 FQNNGV. The V gene lost 2 bases and the J gene lost 3 bases, with 7 bases spanning the gap. The CDR3 loop spans 14 amino acids. The CDR3 sequence: CASSLLSYTGELFF. CDR3 DNA sequence: TGTGCCAGCAGCTTATTATCATACACCGGGGAGCTGTTTTTT.

The chain uses TRBV5-1 and TRBJ2-3; 13 bases map to TRBD2. With 2 bases clipped from V and 5 bases from J, the junction kept 5 bases outside the gene matches. Germline loops: CDR1 SGHRS, CDR2 YFSETQ. The CDR3 sequence is 16 residues long. For the CDR3, the DNA is TGCGCCAGCAGCTTCGGACTAGCGGGAGCCGTAGATACGCAGTATTTT. This gives the protein CASSFGLAGAVDTQYF.

The chain uses TRBV30 and TRBJ2-7; the match to TRBD2 covers 7 bases. The CDR3 extends over 15 amino acids. The ends lost 0 bases at V and 2 bases at J; junction bases unmatched: 7. CDR1 is GTSNPN and CDR2 is SVGIG in the germline V gene (reference sequence). CDR3 bases: TGTGCCTGGAGTGTACTCGGGGGGAACACCTACGAGCAGTACTTC. Amino acids: CAWSVLGGNTYEQYF. The variable domain in full, completed from reference TRBV30 and TRBJ2-7, reads SQTIHQWPATLVQPVGSPLSLECTVEGTSNPNLYWYRQAAGRGLQLLFYSVGIGQISSEVPQNLSASRPQDRQFILSSKKLLLSDSGFYLCAWSVLGGNTYEQYFGPGTRLTVT.

The CDR3 sequence is CASSFAVDETQYF. The CDR3 DNA follows: TGTGCCAGCAGCTTTGCAGTAGACGAGACCCAGTACTTC. This chain links TRBV5-4 with TRBJ2-5; D gene ambiguous. V lost 2 bases and J lost 5, with 10 bases in between. Germline V CDR1 and CDR2: SGHNT, YYREEE (reference sequence). The CDR3 contains 13 residues.

The rearrangement joins TRBV30 to TRBJ2-7; tentative D call: TRBD2 (5 bases). Germline CDR1 GTSNPN, CDR2 SVGIG (reference sequence). This CDR3 region has 13 residues. V gave up 2 bases and J gave up 2 bases, with 10 bases separating them. The CDR3 DNA is TGTGCCTGGAGTCCCGGGGATCCCTACGAGCAGTACTTC. Its translation: CAWSPGDPYEQYF.

The chain links TRBV27 to TRBJ1-1; no clear D. Germline values: CDR1 MNHEY, CDR2 SMNVEV (reference sequence). Trimming took off 6 bases at V and 3 bases at J, with 11 bases between the two ends. The length of the CDR3 is 13 residues. The CDR3 reads CASSNEGDTEAFF. CDR3 bases: TGTGCCAGCAGCAACGAGGGCGACACTGAAGCTTTCTTT.

The chain employs TRBV5-1 and TRBJ1-4; a weak D match, TRBD1 (5 bases). V was clipped by 2 bases and J by 7 bases, with 15 bases between them. CDR1 and CDR2 (germline): SGHRS, YFSETQ. The CDR3 has 15 amino acids. The CDR3 nucleotides read TGCGCCAGCAGCTTTGCGGGGGACTGGGCTGAAAAACTGTTTTTT. Protein sequence: CASSFAGDWAEKLFF.

The chain combines TRBV18 with TRBJ2-4; 8 bases align to TRBD1. From germline, CDR1 is KGHSH and CDR2 LQKENI. V lost 3 bases and J lost 7; bases outside the gene matches: 5. There are 14 residues in the CDR3. The CDR3 reads CASSPGQGVNIQYF. The CDR3 bases are TGTGCCAGCTCACCCGGACAGGGTGTGAACATTCAGTACTTC. Drawing the rest from reference TRBV18 and TRBJ2-4, the complete variable domain is NAGVMQNPRHLVRRRGQEARLRCSPMKGHSHVYWYRQLPEEGLKFMVYLQKENIIDESGMPKERFSAEFPKEGPSILRIQQVVRGDSAAYFCASSPGQGVNIQYFGAGTRLSVL.

This chain joins TRBV12-3 or TRBV12-4 and TRBJ2-7; D unresolved. This CDR3 has 13 residues. The germline V and J ends were trimmed by 6 bases and 3 bases, with 12 bases remaining between them. In DNA, the CDR3 is TGTGCCAGCAGCTTCGGTGGCGGCTACGAGCAGTACTTC. Its protein product is CASSFGGGYEQYF.

CDR3 loop: CASSLVDRNTEAFF. Written as DNA, the CDR3 is TGTGCCAGCAGTCTTGTTGATCGGAACACTGAAGCTTTCTTT. This rearrangement joins TRBV6-5 to TRBJ1-1; D is unclear. This CDR3 has 14 amino acids. The germline V and J ends were trimmed by 5 bases and 1 base, with 11 bases remaining between them. CDR1 MNHEY and CDR2 SVGAGI come from the germline V gene.

V gene TRBV5-4 combines with J gene TRBJ1-3; D perhaps matches TRBD1 (6 bases). Germline-derived CDR1 and CDR2 are SGHNT and YYREEE (reference sequence). The CDR3 is made up of 18 amino acids. Trimming removed 0 bases at V and 0 bases at J, with 16 bases between. DNA of the CDR3: TGTGCCAGCAGCTTGGACAGGGAGTTAGAGGCCTCTGGAAACACCATATATTTT. Translated: CASSLDRELEASGNTIYF.

The gene calls are TRBV4-2 and TRBJ2-7; D call uncertain. The CDR3 runs 16 residues. Trimming removed 0 bases from V and 0 bases from J, with 12 bases in between. CDR1 and CDR2 from the germline V gene are LGHNA and YNFKEQ. As DNA, the CDR3 is TGTGCCAGCAGCCAAGATCGGCACGCTGCCTCCTACGAGCAGTACTTC. Protein: CASSQDRHAASYEQYF.

Only one count was recorded for this clone. The chain couples TRBV19 to TRBJ1-1; D not resolved. Germline V CDR1 and CDR2: LNHDA, SQIVND (reference sequence). The CDR3 extends over 17 amino acids. V was trimmed by 1 base and J by 0 bases, leaving 15 bases between them. The CDR3 coding sequence is TGTGCCAGTAGTATAGGAGGGTACGGAAGTATGAACACTGAAGCTTTCTTT. It yields the protein CASSIGGYGSMNTEAFF.

V and J are TRBV27 and TRBJ1-2; TRBD1 matches 8 bases. The germline gives CDR1 MNHEY, CDR2 SMNVEV (reference sequence). CDR3 length equals 15 residues. Losses at the gene ends were 5 bases for V and 6 bases for J; bases not matched to a gene: 11. CDR3 nucleotide sequence: TGTGCCAGCAGTCCACAGGGACAGGAAGGTAATGGCTACACCTTC. Protein product: CASSPQGQEGNGYTF.

The chain is built from TRBV24-1 and TRBJ2-1, with 10 bases lining up with TRBD2. With V trimmed by 3 bases and J by 10 bases, 11 bases remained unmatched. Germline V gene data show CDR1 as KGHDR and CDR2 as SFDVKD. The CDR3 is made up of 16 amino acids. CDR3 DNA sequence: TGTGCCACCAGTGATCCTAGCGGGAGCGGGGGAGAGGAGCAGTTCTTC. Translated: CATSDPSGSGGEEQFF.

CDR3 residues: CASSLSYRMGNYGYTF. In DNA form, the CDR3 reads TGTGCCAGCAGTTTAAGTTACAGAATGGGCAACTATGGCTACACCTTC. The chain employs TRBV27 and TRBJ1-2; D not resolved. V lost 2 bases and J lost 2, with 15 bases in between. Per germline, CDR1 MNHEY and CDR2 SMNVEV (reference sequence). The CDR3 covers 16 residues.

The chain links TRBV5-1 to TRBJ1-1; a weak D match, TRBD1 (5 bases). Trimming took off 7 bases at V and 1 base at J, with 20 bases between the two ends. The CDR3 is 16 residues long. Per the germline V gene, CDR1 is SGHRS and CDR2 is YFSETQ. CDR3 region: CASGQVGRNTNTEAFF. CDR3 DNA: TGCGCCAGCGGCCAGGTGGGGCGGAATACGAACACTGAAGCTTTCTTT.

The table lists this clone with a count of one. The chain couples TRBV24-1 to TRBJ2-1; tentatively, D is TRBD1 (5 bases). The germline V gene encodes CDR1 KGHDR and CDR2 SFDVKD. The V end lost 3 bases, the J end lost 7 bases, and 15 bases lay between the germline ends. This CDR3 comprises 15 residues. Here the CDR3 reads CATSDRTPRGNEQFF. CDR3 coding DNA: TGTGCCACCAGTGATCGGACACCGCGTGGGAATGAGCAGTTCTTC.

The chain joins TRBV7-2 to TRBJ2-5; 13 bases line up with TRBD2. CDR3 size: 16 residues. Germline values: CDR1 SGHTA, CDR2 FQGNSA. Germline trimming cut 5 bases from V and 5 bases from J; bases unmatched to any gene: 8. This CDR3 reads CASSQWTSGSLETQYF. CDR3 coding DNA: TGTGCCAGCAGCCAGTGGACTAGCGGGAGCCTCGAGACCCAGTACTTC.

J is TRBJ2-7 and V is TRBV13; D is unclear. V was pared by 4 bases and J by 1 base, with 14 bases between. Germline V gives CDR1 PRHDT, CDR2 FYEKMQ (reference sequence). The CDR3 extends over 15 amino acids. The CDR3 DNA is TGTGCCAGCAGCTACCTTCTTTCTGTTTCCTACGAGCAGTACTTC. The encoded protein is CASSYLLSVSYEQYF.